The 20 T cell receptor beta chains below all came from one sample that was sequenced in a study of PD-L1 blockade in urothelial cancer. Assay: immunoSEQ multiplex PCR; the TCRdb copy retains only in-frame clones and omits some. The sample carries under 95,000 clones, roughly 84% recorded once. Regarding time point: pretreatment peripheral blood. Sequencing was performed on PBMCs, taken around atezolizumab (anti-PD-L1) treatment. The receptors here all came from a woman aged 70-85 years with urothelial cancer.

CDR3 region: CASSQVSTSGSYIQYF. The CDR3 region has the DNA TGTGCCAGCAGCCAAGTTTCGACTAGCGGGAGTTACATTCAGTACTTC. This chain uses TRBV4-2 with TRBJ2-4; 12 bases are shared with TRBD2. The ends lost 1 base at V and 8 bases at J; junction bases unmatched: 6. This CDR3 has 16 residues. CDR1 is LGHNA, CDR2 YNFKEQ, per germline.

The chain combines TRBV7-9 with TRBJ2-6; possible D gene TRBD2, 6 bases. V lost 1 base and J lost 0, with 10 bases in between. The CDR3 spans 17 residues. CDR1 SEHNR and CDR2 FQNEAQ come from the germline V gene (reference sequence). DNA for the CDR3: TGTGCCAGCAGCTTAGTGGGGCGGGACTCTGGGGCCAACGTCCTGACTTTC. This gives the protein CASSLVGRDSGANVLTF.

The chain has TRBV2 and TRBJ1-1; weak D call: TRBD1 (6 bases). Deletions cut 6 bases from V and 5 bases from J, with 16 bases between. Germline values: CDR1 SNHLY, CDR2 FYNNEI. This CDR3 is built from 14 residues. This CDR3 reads CASRLQGIWTEAFF. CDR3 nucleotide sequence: TGTGCCAGCAGGTTACAGGGAATCTGGACTGAAGCTTTCTTT.

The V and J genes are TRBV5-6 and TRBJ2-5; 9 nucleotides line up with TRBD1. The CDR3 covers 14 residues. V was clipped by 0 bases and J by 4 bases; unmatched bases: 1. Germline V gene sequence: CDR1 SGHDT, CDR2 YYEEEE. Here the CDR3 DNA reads TGTGCCAGCAGCTTGGGGGACAGGGCAGAGACCCAGTACTTC. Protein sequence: CASSLGDRAETQYF.

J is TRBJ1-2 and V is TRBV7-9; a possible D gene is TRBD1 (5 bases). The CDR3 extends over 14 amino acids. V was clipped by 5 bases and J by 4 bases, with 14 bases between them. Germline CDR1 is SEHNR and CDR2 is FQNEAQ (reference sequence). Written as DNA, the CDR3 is TGTGCCAGCAGCAGGACCGGGGGGTTCTATGGCTACACCTTC. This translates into CASSRTGGFYGYTF.

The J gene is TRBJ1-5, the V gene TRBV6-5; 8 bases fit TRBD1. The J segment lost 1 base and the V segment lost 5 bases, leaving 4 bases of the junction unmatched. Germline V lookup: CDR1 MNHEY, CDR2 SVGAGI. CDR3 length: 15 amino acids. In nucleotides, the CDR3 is TGTGCCAGCAGTAAGACAGGGGTGAGCAATCAGCCCCAGCATTTT. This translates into CASSKTGVSNQPQHF.

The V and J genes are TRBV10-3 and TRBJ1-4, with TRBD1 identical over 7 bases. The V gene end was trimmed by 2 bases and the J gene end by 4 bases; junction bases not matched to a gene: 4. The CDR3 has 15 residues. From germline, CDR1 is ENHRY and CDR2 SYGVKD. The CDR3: CAISEARDSNEKLFF. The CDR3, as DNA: TGTGCCATCAGTGAGGCCCGGGACAGTAATGAAAAACTGTTTTTT.

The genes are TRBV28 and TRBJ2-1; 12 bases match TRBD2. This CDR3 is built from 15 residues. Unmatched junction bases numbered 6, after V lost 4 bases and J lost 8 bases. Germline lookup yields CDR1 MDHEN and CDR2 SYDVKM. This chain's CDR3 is CASSSTSGSWDEQFF. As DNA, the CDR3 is TGTGCCAGCAGTTCGACTAGCGGGAGTTGGGATGAGCAGTTCTTC.

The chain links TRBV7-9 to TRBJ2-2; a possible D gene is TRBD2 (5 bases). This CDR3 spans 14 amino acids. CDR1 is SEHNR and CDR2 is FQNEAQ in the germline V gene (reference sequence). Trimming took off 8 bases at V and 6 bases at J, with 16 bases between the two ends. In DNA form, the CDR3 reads TGTGCCAGCCGAACTCGGGGTTTCCCCGGGGAGCTGTTTTTT. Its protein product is CASRTRGFPGELFF.

In DNA form, the CDR3 reads TGTGCCAGCAGTGAACGGGTGGTTCGGGGAACTAATGAAAAACTGTTTTTT. Encoded protein: CASSERVVRGTNEKLFF. This rearrangement joins TRBV6-1 to TRBJ1-4; no reliable D call. This CDR3 has 17 amino acids. Germline loops: CDR1 MNHNS, CDR2 SASEGT. Trimming shortened V by 2 bases and J by 1 base, and 14 bases separated the two germline ends.

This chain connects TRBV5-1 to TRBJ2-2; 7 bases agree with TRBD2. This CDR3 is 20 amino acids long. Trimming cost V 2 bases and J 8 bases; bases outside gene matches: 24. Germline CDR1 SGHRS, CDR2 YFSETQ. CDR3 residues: CASSFLQGGSLGPTPGELFF. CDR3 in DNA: TGCGCCAGCAGCTTCCTCCAGGGAGGGTCTTTGGGGCCAACACCGGGGGAGCTGTTTTTT.

The CDR3 DNA reads TGTGCCAGCAGCGTAGCTACGTCTAGCGGCACAGATACGCAGTATTTT. This codes for CASSVATSSGTDTQYF. The chain recombines TRBV9 with TRBJ2-3; D perhaps matches TRBD2 (6 bases). Germline V gene sequence: CDR1 SGDLS, CDR2 YYNGEE. CDR3 length: 16 amino acids. The V end was cut by 0 bases, the J end by 1 base, with 12 bases between.

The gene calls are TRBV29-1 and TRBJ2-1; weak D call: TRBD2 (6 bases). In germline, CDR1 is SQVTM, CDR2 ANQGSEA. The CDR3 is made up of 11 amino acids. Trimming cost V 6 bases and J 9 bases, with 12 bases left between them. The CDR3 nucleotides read TGCAGCGTGGACTACCTGTTTGAGCAGTTCTTC. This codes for CSVDYLFEQFF.

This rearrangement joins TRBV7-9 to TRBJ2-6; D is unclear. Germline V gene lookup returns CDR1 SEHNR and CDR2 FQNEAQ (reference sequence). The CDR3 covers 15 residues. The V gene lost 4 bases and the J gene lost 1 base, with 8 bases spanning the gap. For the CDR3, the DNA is TGTGCCAGCAGCTCCGTCCTATCTGGGGCCAACGTCCTGACTTTC. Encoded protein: CASSSVLSGANVLTF. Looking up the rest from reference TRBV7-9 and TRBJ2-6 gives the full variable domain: DTGVSQNPRHKITKRGQNVTFRCDPISEHNRLYWYRQTLGQGPEFLTYFQNEAQLEKSRLLSDRFSAERPKGSFSTLEIQRTEQGDSAMYLCASSSVLSGANVLTFGAGSRLTVL.

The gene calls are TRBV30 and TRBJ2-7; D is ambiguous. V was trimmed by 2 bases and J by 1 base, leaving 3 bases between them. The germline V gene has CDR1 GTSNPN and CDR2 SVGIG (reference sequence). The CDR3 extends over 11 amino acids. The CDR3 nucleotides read TGTGCCTGGAGTTTATCCTACGAGCAGTACTTC. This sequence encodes CAWSLSYEQYF.

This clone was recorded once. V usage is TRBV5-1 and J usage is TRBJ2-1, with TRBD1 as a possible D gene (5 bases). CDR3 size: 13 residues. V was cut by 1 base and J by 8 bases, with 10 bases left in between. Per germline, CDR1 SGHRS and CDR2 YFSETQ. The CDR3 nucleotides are TGCGCCAGCAGCTTGCAGGGTGGCGATGAGCAGTTCTTC. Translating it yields CASSLQGGDEQFF.

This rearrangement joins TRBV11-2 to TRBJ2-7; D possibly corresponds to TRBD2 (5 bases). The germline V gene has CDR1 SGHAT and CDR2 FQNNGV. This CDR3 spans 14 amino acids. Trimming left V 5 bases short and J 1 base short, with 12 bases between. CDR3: CASSRARGSYEQYF. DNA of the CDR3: TGTGCCAGCAGCCGTGCCCGGGGTTCCTACGAGCAGTACTTC.

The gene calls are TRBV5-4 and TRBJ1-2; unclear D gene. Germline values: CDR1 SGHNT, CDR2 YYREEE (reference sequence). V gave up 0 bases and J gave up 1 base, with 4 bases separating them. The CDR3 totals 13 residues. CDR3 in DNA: TGTGCCAGCAGCTTGGCCGGTAACTATGGCTACACCTTC. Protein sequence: CASSLAGNYGYTF.

This chain's CDR3 is CASSLAADKETQYF. In nucleotides, the CDR3 is TGCGCCAGCAGCTTGGCGGCGGATAAAGAGACCCAGTACTTC. The V gene is TRBV5-1, the J gene TRBJ2-5, with no clear D. V lost 0 bases to trimming and J lost 3 bases, with 9 bases between them. Germline lookup yields CDR1 SGHRS and CDR2 YFSETQ. The CDR3 covers 14 residues.

This chain's CDR3 is CAWQGDSGAGELFF. CDR3 nucleotides: TGTGCCTGGCAAGGTGACTCGGGGGCCGGGGAGCTGTTTTTT. The V gene is TRBV30, the J gene TRBJ2-2, with D possibly matching TRBD2 (6 bases). The CDR3 length is 14 residues. Germline CDR1 reads GTSNPN; CDR2 reads SVGIG (reference sequence). Trimming took off 5 bases at V and 6 bases at J, with 16 bases between the two ends.